A single sample gave rise to the 21 T cell receptor beta chains below, sequenced in a study of T-cell reconstitution after alpha-beta-depleted transplantation in children listed by TCRdb under 2016. Library method: PCR. Reads for this sample came from an Illumina HiSeq 2500. TCR libraries were prepared with molecular barcoding, using unique molecular identifiers to normalize TCRbeta repertoire quantification. Using fastp trimming at Q25 and MiXCR clonotype assembly, TCRdb reanalyzed the public sequencing data and kept in-frame beta chains. Each record represents a unique CDR3 protein, reported with the most common genes and DNA among its rows. The sample yields 800,000 to 1,000,000 distinct CDR3 sequences; about 31% were counted once. Clones ranked in the top ten supply about 28% of the sample. In light of the paper, this sample's treatment or condition label describes: allogeneic hematopoietic cell transplantation with graft depleted of TCRalphabeta T cells and CD19 B cells.

The source was PBMCs, mostly from graft donor cells, collected 360 days after TCRalphabeta/CD19-depleted stem cell transplant. These receptors all come from a boy in the first two years of life who had a stem cell transplant for SCID, so the T cells may come from the graft donor.

The V call is TRBV7-2, the J call TRBJ2-5, with a possible D match to TRBD2 (5 bases). V dropped 5 bases and J dropped 5 bases, with 12 bases sitting between them. CDR3 size: 13 residues. Germline CDR1 and CDR2: SGHTA and FQGNSA. CDR3 protein: CASSPPGYETQYF. The CDR3 region has the DNA TGTGCCAGCAGCCCCCCGGGATACGAGACCCAGTACTTC.

The V call is TRBV21-1, the J call TRBJ2-5; the D call of TRBD1 is as the table states it, not checked on the DNA. TRBV21-1 is deemed a pseudogene. This CDR3 has 16 amino acids. The CDR3 is CASSKGTGSWRETQYF. CDR3 bases: TGTGCCAGCAGCAAGGGGACAGGGTCTTGGAGAGAGACCCAGTACTTC.

This clonotype was found a few times. This chain links TRBV15 with TRBJ2-7; a possible D gene is TRBD2 (5 bases). The germline V and J ends were trimmed by 0 bases and 3 bases, with 15 bases remaining between them. CDR3 length: 16 residues. Germline values: CDR1 LNHNV, CDR2 YYDKDF (reference sequence). CDR3 DNA: TGTGCCACCAGCAGAGATATAACACTAGTAATCTACGAGCAGTACTTC. It specifies CATSRDITLVIYEQYF.

This chain links TRBV7-7 with TRBJ2-4; 11 bases match TRBD1. V lost 5 bases and J lost 3; bases outside the gene matches: 6. The CDR3 covers 16 residues. CDR1 and CDR2 from the germline V gene are SSHAT and FNYEAQ (reference sequence). As DNA, the CDR3 is TGTGCCAGCAGCACCCGGGACAGGGGGAGCAAAAACATTCAGTACTTC. Amino acid sequence: CASSTRDRGSKNIQYF.

This clonotype was observed a handful of times. This sequence joins TRBV4-2 and TRBJ2-7; D may correspond to TRBD1 or TRBD2 (5 bases each). Trimming pared 0 bases from V and 1 base from J, leaving 13 bases between. The CDR3 runs 16 residues. The germline gives CDR1 LGHNA, CDR2 YNFKEQ. CDR3 amino acids: CASSQEWDGRSYEQYF. CDR3 DNA sequence: TGTGCCAGCAGCCAAGAGTGGGACGGACGGTCCTACGAGCAGTACTTC.

The chain recombines TRBV18 with TRBJ2-2; D is possibly TRBD1 or TRBD2 (5 bases each). In germline, CDR1 is KGHSH, CDR2 LQKENI. Trimming took off 3 bases at V and 4 bases at J, with 15 bases between the two ends. CDR3 length: 16 residues. The CDR3 is CASSPQTGAFTGELFF. CDR3 DNA sequence: TGTGCCAGCTCACCGCAGACCGGGGCCTTCACCGGGGAGCTGTTTTTT.

The rearrangement joins TRBV20-1 to TRBJ1-2; the D is unclear. The CDR3 covers 11 residues. V was cut by 4 bases and J by 2 bases, with 5 bases left in between. Per the germline V gene, CDR1 is DFQATT and CDR2 is SNEGSKA (reference sequence). This CDR3 reads CSATENYGYTF. CDR3 in DNA: TGCAGTGCTACCGAGAACTATGGCTACACCTTC.

This clonotype came up a few times. This sequence joins TRBV10-2 and TRBJ2-1; 7 nucleotides agree with TRBD2. This CDR3 comprises 15 residues. Germline V gene sequence: CDR1 WSHSY, CDR2 SAAADI. V lost 3 bases to trimming and J lost 4 bases; unmatched junction nucleotides: 6. The CDR3 loop reads CASSDTSAGYNEQFF. The CDR3 nucleotides are TGCGCCAGCAGTGATACTAGCGCGGGATACAATGAGCAGTTCTTC.

This clonotype has a handful of counts. This CDR3 is CASSFGQLKETQYF. CDR3 nucleotides: TGTGCCAGCAGCTTTGGACAGCTGAAAGAGACCCAGTACTTC. This chain joins TRBV7-2 and TRBJ2-5; D might be TRBD1 (6 bases). Germline CDR1 is SGHTA and CDR2 is FQGNSA. V gave up 3 bases and J gave up 3 bases, with 11 bases separating them. The CDR3 is made up of 14 amino acids.

CDR3 amino acids: CASSYSDQGRVRNEQFF. For the CDR3, the DNA is TGTGCCAGCAGTTACTCGGACCAGGGGCGAGTAAGGAATGAGCAGTTCTTC. This chain links TRBV6-5 with TRBJ2-1; D possibly corresponds to TRBD1 (6 bases). Trimming removed 0 bases at V and 7 bases at J, with 19 bases between. The CDR3 consists of 17 residues. Germline CDR1 MNHEY, CDR2 SVGAGI.

In its sample, this clonotype was seen a few times. The rearrangement joins TRBV28 to TRBJ1-1; D might be TRBD1 (5 bases). This CDR3 comprises 17 residues. CDR1 is MDHEN and CDR2 is SYDVKM in the germline V gene. V was shortened by 7 bases and J by 3 bases, with 24 bases between the two germline ends. This CDR3 reads CASTPPGRGYGDTEAFF. The CDR3, as DNA: TGTGCCAGCACCCCTCCGGGGAGGGGTTATGGGGACACTGAAGCTTTCTTT.

Only a few counts were recorded for this clonotype. This chain uses TRBV14 with TRBJ1-5, with 8 positions matching TRBD1. The CDR3 length is 14 residues. Trimming cost V 4 bases and J 4 bases; bases outside gene matches: 3. CDR1 and CDR2 (germline): SGHDN, FVKESK. The chain's CDR3 is CASSRQGNNQPQHF. In nucleotides, the CDR3 is TGTGCCAGCAGCCGACAGGGGAATAATCAGCCCCAGCATTTT.

V usage is TRBV15 and J usage is TRBJ2-7; D may be TRBD1 or TRBD2 (5 bases each). CDR1 LNHNV and CDR2 YYDKDF come from the germline V gene (reference sequence). Trimming took off 3 bases at V and 4 bases at J, with 7 bases between the two ends. CDR3 size: 12 residues. The CDR3 is CATSRRGYEQYF. DNA for the CDR3: TGTGCCACCAGCAGGAGGGGTTACGAGCAGTACTTC. Together with reference TRBV15 and TRBJ2-7, the CDR3 gives the full variable domain: DAMVIQNPRYQVTQFGKPVTLSCSQTLNHNVMYWYQQKSSQAPKLLFHYYDKDFNNEADTPDNFQSRRPNTSFCFLDIRSPGLGDTAMYLCATSRRGYEQYFGPGTRLTVT.

The V call is TRBV4-3, the J call TRBJ2-1; tentative D call: TRBD2 (7 bases). V was pared by 2 bases and J by 8 bases, with 25 bases between. This CDR3 spans 18 amino acids. Germline loops: CDR1 LGHNA, CDR2 YSLEER. CDR3 in amino acids: CASSQFIRGAGGLDEQFF. The CDR3 DNA follows: TGCGCCAGCAGCCAATTCATTCGGGGGGCAGGCGGTTTGGATGAGCAGTTCTTC.

This clonotype was recorded only once. This rearrangement joins TRBV20-1 to TRBJ1-2; no clear D. Germline values: CDR1 DFQATT, CDR2 SNEGSKA (reference sequence). This CDR3 region has 12 residues. Trimming removed 0 bases at V and 4 bases at J, with 6 bases between. The CDR3 bases are TGCAGTGCTAGAGAGGTGCCCTATGGCTACACCTTC. Encoded protein: CSAREVPYGYTF.

The CDR3 sequence: CSARQRGRGGNEQFF. DNA for the CDR3: TGCAGTGCTAGACAGCGGGGGCGGGGGGGCAATGAGCAGTTCTTC. The chain carries TRBV20-1 and TRBJ2-1; 9 bases match TRBD2. Trimming cost V 2 bases and J 6 bases; bases outside gene matches: 8. CDR3 length equals 15 residues. CDR1 DFQATT and CDR2 SNEGSKA come from the germline V gene (reference sequence).

The rearrangement joins TRBV5-1 to TRBJ1-1; D possibly corresponds to TRBD1 (6 bases). V was cut by 5 bases and J by 0 bases, with 11 bases left in between. Per the germline V gene, CDR1 is SGHRS and CDR2 is YFSETQ. The CDR3 has 14 residues. The CDR3 bases are TGCGCCAGCAGGGACAGCCGCCTGAACACTGAAGCTTTCTTT. This encodes CASRDSRLNTEAFF.

In this sample, this clonotype turned up a few times. This rearrangement joins TRBV15 to TRBJ2-5; possible D gene TRBD2, 5 bases. The CDR3 consists of 12 residues. Looked up from germline, CDR1 is LNHNV and CDR2 is YYDKDF (reference sequence). The germline V and J ends were trimmed by 0 bases and 9 bases, with 8 bases remaining between them. DNA for the CDR3: TGTGCCACCAGCAGAGATGAGGGCCCCCAGTACTTC. It is translated as CATSRDEGPQYF.

The V gene is TRBV7-8, the J gene TRBJ2-7; 7 nucleotides match TRBD1. In germline, CDR1 is SGHVS, CDR2 FQNEAQ. The CDR3 has 19 residues. Trimming cost V 0 bases and J 3 bases; bases outside gene matches: 17. CDR3 DNA sequence: TGTGCCAGCAGCTTAGCGTTGACGGTAACGACAGGGCCTGACTACGAGCAGTACTTC. It yields the protein CASSLALTVTTGPDYEQYF.

This clonotype was counted only a few times. This chain connects TRBV11-2 to TRBJ2-5; the D call may be TRBD1 or TRBD2 (5 bases each). V was cut by 4 bases and J by 5 bases, with 11 bases left in between. Germline-derived CDR1 and CDR2 are SGHAT and FQNNGV. The CDR3 sequence is 13 residues long. Here the CDR3 DNA reads TGTGCCAGCAGCTGGAACAGGAGGGAGACCCAGTACTTC. Translating gives CASSWNRRETQYF. Full variable domain (outside the CDR3, taken from reference TRBV11-2 and TRBJ2-5): EAGVAQSPRYKIIEKRQSVAFWCNPISGHATLYWYQQILGQGPKLLIQFQNNGVVDDSQLPKDRFSAERLKGVDSTLKIQPAKLEDSAVYLCASSWNRRETQYFGPGTRLLVL.

The chain combines TRBV7-9 with TRBJ2-3; no clear D gene. Trimming stripped 5 bases from V and 5 bases from J, with 11 bases between. Germline CDR1 and CDR2: SEHNR and FQNEAQ (reference sequence). The CDR3 extends over 13 amino acids. The CDR3 is CASSPHPGDTQYF. CDR3 coding DNA: TGTGCCAGCAGCCCTCATCCGGGAGATACGCAGTATTTT. The whole variable domain, filled in from reference TRBV7-9 and TRBJ2-3, reads DTGVSQNPRHKITKRGQNVTFRCDPISEHNRLYWYRQTLGQGPEFLTYFQNEAQLEKSRLLSDRFSAERPKGSFSTLEIQRTEQGDSAMYLCASSPHPGDTQYFGPGTRLTVL.